This note documents a single T cell receptor beta chain sequence. The sample comes from a study of blood T cell repertoires in COVID-19. Study details: Collection of acute and convalescent COVID-19 samples took place in the United States, Italy and Spain. T cells, B-cell-depleted T cells, or PBMCs provided the cDNA or gDNA that served as material.

As originally analysed: Amplifying reference gene primers gave estimates of nucleated cell counts. TCRdb's copy holds only in-frame clones and misses some; the assay was immunoSEQ multiplex PCR. From that table come the V and J calls and clone size; the DNA was used to work out D and trimming. Here the sample spans roughly 100,000 clones, around 89% being singletons. Germline values: CDR1 MDHEN, CDR2 SYDVKM. This CDR3 region has 17 residues. Trimming left V 9 bases short and J 6 bases short, with 28 bases between. The sequence was collected from a woman older than 75 with acute or convalescent COVID-19. The chain carries TRBV28 and TRBJ2-3; tentative D call: TRBD2 (7 bases). Sequenced input: peripheral blood. In DNA, the CDR3 is TGTGCCAGTCCGCCAAGCGGTTGGCGGGGGCGGGGGGATACGCAGTATTTT. This gives the protein CASPPSGWRGRGDTQYF.